This entry concerns a single T cell receptor beta chain. Its antigen is as yet unknown. This entry is derived from a study of cytomegalovirus exposure and HLA in healthy donors. In nominal health when sampled, donors likely had unrecorded immune exposures nonetheless. The CDR3 extends over 14 amino acids. The germline V and J ends were trimmed by 7 bases and 4 bases, with 14 bases remaining between them. CDR1 LNHDA and CDR2 SQIVND come from the germline V gene (reference sequence). PCR was performed using 60 Vbeta and 13 Jbeta primers. Generated by immunoSEQ multiplex PCR, the TCRdb table keeps only in-frame clones and is missing some. The repertoire holds some 130,000 clones, with approximately 77% as singletons. Overall study results and limits: A later analysis linked 15,000 to 20,000 TCR beta sequences to HLA alleles at 0.05 false discovery rate. Common viral pathogens were later found to be apparently linked to several of the most significant clusters.

V is TRBV19 and J is TRBJ1-5, with D possibly being TRBD1 (6 bases). The sequenced sample consisted of PBMCs. The TCR was taken from a man under 40 in good health and CMV-seronegative. The CDR3 here is CASKAGVGNQPQHF. The DNA for the CDR3 is TGTGCCAGTAAGGCAGGGGTTGGGAATCAGCCCCAGCATTTT.